This record looks at one T cell receptor (beta chain) sequence and its context. This clone is medium-sized (0.01 to 0.1%). Its antigen is unknown. The record has no base qualities; no much larger clone is one base away. For sequencing of the TCRbeta CDR3 region, genomic DNA was extracted from the sorted cells. The immunoSEQ Assay was used to sequence the TCRbeta CDR3 regions. Drawn from immuneACCESS, this table holds only the in-frame rearrangements with V and J called that TCRdb kept. Clones are partly lost; checked studies trace under half to an unresolved V gene and leave the rest unexplained. This sample comprises some 35,000 clones, about nine tenths of them detected only once. About 9.6% of the sample is held by the ten biggest clonotypes. The trial excluded patients who had a history of autoimmune disease or who were on systemic immunosuppression. Peripheral blood for TCR sequencing was drawn from every dose cohort at baseline, at cycle 4 day 1 and at cycle 7 day 1. The samples were drawn from a first-in-human, open-label, multicenter phase I dose-escalation trial of ivuxolimab. Adults with locally advanced or metastatic head and neck squamous cell, hepatocellular, melanoma or renal cell carcinoma were enrolled in the trial. Before TCR sequencing, CD4+ T cells and CD8+ T cells from peripheral blood were sorted into separate populations.

This specimen belongs to a study of OX40 agonist ivuxolimab in advanced cancers. Background on the whole study: Ivuxolimab, which targeted the costimulatory receptor OX40 (CD134), was an agonistic, fully human IgG2 monoclonal antibody. The paper reports the monotherapy dose-escalation portion (N of about 54 patients) of the phase I ivuxolimab trial. Partial responses were achieved by three dose-escalation patients, of whom one had hepatocellular carcinoma and two had cutaneous melanoma. The dose-escalation cohort was about 83% male with a mean age of roughly 62 years, ranging from roughly 23 to 90. Among the approximately 50 dose-escalation patients, about 20 had hepatocellular carcinoma, some 15 melanoma, 9 renal cell carcinoma and 9 head and neck cancer. Intravenous ivuxolimab was administered to patients every 2 weeks at six dose levels: 0.01, 0.1, 0.3, 1.5, 3 and 10 mg/kg. Patients were allowed to have had prior anti-PD-1, anti-PD-L1 or anti-CTLA-4 therapy, and 30% to 40% of the dose-escalation patients had been treated with checkpoint inhibitors. Peripheral TCRbeta sequencing aimed to test whether ivuxolimab altered TCR sequence diversity and caused clonal T-cell expansion. The paper as a whole reports these results and caveats: In the 0.1-3.0 mg/kg groups, partial responders had among the lowest normalized peripheral clonal expansion, particularly in CD8+ T cells. At doses of 0.1 to 3.0 mg/kg, clonal expansion of both CD4+ and CD8+ T cells in blood was seen between baseline and week 6. Low levels of normalized T-cell clonal expansion were also seen in some patients who did not respond. The antigen specificity of the clonally expanded peripheral T cells was not determined. After ivuxolimab, more expanded clones were found on average in CD8+ T cells than in CD4+ T cells.

V is pared back by 1 base and J by 3 bases, with 19 bases lying between the germline termini. Including the terminal cysteine and phenylalanine, the CDR3 comprises 18 residues. Just the 54-base CDR3 DNA is kept, in frame starting at base 1. CDR1 and CDR2, looked up from the germline V gene, are LGHNA and YSLEER. The chain is made from TRBV4-3 and TRBJ1-3; TRBD1 is perhaps the D gene, given 5 matching bases. This clonotype originated in an adult with an advanced solid tumor such as melanoma, head and neck, liver or kidney cancer. Sequences were derived from CD4+ or CD8+ T cells sorted from blood, sampled in a trial of the OX40 agonist ivuxolimab. The sequence in DNA is TGCGCCAGCAGCCAAGTTCCCACGGGGGGATATATTGGAAACACCATATATTTT. It is translated as CASSQVPTGGYIGNTIYF.